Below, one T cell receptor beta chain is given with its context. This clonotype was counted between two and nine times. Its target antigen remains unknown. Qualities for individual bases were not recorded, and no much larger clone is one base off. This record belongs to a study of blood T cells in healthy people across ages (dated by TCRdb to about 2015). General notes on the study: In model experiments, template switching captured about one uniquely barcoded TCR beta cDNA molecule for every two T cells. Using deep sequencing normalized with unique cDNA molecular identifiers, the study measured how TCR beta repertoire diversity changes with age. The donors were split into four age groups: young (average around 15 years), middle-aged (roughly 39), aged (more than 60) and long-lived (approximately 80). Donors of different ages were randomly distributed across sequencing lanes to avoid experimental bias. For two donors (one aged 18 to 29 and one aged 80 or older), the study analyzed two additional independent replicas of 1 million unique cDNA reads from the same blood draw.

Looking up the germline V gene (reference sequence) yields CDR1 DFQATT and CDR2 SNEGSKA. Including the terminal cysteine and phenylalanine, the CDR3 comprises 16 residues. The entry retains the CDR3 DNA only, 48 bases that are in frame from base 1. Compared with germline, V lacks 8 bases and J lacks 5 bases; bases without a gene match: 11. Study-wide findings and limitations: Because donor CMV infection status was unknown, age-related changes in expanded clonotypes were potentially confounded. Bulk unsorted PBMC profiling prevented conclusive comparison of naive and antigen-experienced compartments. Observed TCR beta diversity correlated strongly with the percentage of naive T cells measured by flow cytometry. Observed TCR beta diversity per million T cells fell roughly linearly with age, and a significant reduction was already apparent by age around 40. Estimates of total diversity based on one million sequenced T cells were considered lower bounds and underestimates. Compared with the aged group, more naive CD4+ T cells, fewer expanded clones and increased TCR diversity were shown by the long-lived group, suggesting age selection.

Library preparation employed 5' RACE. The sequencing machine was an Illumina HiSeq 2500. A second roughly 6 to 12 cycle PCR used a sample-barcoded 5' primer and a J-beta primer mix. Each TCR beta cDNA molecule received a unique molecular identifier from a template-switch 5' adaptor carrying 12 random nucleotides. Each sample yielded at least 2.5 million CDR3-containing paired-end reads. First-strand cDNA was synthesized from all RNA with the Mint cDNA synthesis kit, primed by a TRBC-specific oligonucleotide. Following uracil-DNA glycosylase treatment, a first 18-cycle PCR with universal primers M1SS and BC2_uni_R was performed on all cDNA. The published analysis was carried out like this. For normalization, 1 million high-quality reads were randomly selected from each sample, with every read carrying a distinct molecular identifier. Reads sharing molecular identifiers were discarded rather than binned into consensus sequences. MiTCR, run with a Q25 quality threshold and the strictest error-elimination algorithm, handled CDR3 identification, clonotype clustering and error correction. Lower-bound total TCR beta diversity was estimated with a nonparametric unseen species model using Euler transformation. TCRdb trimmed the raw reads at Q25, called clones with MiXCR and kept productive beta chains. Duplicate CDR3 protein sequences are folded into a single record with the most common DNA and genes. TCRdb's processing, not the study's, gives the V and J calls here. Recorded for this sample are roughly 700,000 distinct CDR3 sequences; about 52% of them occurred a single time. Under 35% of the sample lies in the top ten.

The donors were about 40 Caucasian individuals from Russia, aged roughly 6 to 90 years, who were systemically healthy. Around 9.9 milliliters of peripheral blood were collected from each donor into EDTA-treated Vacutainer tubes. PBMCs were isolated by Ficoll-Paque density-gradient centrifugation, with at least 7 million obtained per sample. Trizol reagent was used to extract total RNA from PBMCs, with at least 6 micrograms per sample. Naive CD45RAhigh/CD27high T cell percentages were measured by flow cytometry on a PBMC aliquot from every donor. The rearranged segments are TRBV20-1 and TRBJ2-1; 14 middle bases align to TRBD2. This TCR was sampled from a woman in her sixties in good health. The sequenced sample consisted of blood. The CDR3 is CSPGTSGRGAHNEQFF. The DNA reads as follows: TGCAGTCCGGGGACTAGCGGGAGAGGGGCCCACAATGAGCAGTTCTTC.